These 10 T cell receptor beta chains share one sample of origin, sequenced in a study of yellow fever vaccine responses in identical twins. TCRdb independently ran MiXCR on the RT-PCR reads; one entry per CDR3 protein. The sample holds over 10,000 distinct CDR3 sequences; around four fifths are singletons and the top ten take approximately 1.7%. Sequencing was performed on T cells from blood (PBMCs), unsorted or a sorted subset (not recorded which), taken before or after yellow fever vaccination (not recorded which). These receptors all come from a woman between 18 and 29 years old who received the yellow fever vaccine.

The chain recombines TRBV29-1 with TRBJ2-7, with D maybe TRBD1 (5 bases). CDR1 is SQVTM and CDR2 is ANQGSEA in the germline V gene. CDR3 size: 12 residues. The V gene lost 8 bases and the J gene lost 2 bases, with 13 bases spanning the gap. The CDR3 DNA is TGCAGCCCTCCGACAGAAACCTACGAGCAGTACTTC. It specifies CSPPTETYEQYF.

This clonotype came up a few times. The chain is built from TRBV10-3 and TRBJ1-5, with D hard to call. The CDR3 is 14 residues long. The V end lost 5 bases, the J end lost 0 bases, and 8 bases lay between the germline ends. The germline V gene encodes CDR1 ENHRY and CDR2 SYGVKD. CDR3 protein: CAISSGPSNQPQHF. The CDR3 DNA follows: TGTGCCATCAGTTCCGGGCCTAGCAATCAGCCCCAGCATTTT.

This clonotype has a handful of counts. The J gene is TRBJ2-7, the V gene TRBV6-1; 12 bases align to TRBD2. The trim removed 8 bases at V and 2 bases at J, leaving 1 base unmatched. Per germline, CDR1 MNHNS and CDR2 SASEGT. CDR3 length: 13 residues. The CDR3 spells CASRTSGAYEQYF. The CDR3 DNA follows: TGTGCCAGCCGGACTAGCGGGGCCTACGAGCAGTACTTC.

This clonotype was counted once. V gene TRBV5-1 combines with J gene TRBJ2-3, with a tentative D call TRBD2 (5 bases). Trimming took 0 bases from V and 3 from J, leaving 8 bases between them. Germline-derived CDR1 and CDR2 are SGHRS and YFSETQ. This CDR3 is built from 14 residues. This CDR3 reads CASSLEWETDTQYF. CDR3 coding DNA: TGCGCCAGCAGCTTGGAATGGGAGACAGATACGCAGTATTTT.

The chain carries TRBV7-3 and TRBJ2-1; D call uncertain. CDR3 size: 11 residues. Germline V gene data show CDR1 as SGHTA and CDR2 as FQGTGA. Trimming stripped 2 bases from V and 12 bases from J, with 8 bases between. The CDR3: CASSLGFGQFF. The DNA of the CDR3 is TGTGCCAGCAGCTTAGGCTTTGGGCAGTTCTTC.

V gene TRBV15 combines with J gene TRBJ2-1; no firm D call. V was cut by 7 bases and J by 4 bases, with 14 bases left in between. This CDR3 region has 14 residues. Germline lookup yields CDR1 LNHNV and CDR2 YYDKDF (reference sequence). CDR3 loop: CATMRNLGYNEQFF. CDR3 bases: TGTGCCACCATGAGAAACCTAGGGTACAATGAGCAGTTCTTC.

This clonotype was seen only a few times. The V call is TRBV18, the J call TRBJ1-6; TRBD1 might be the D (6 bases). The CDR3 is 15 residues long. Germline CDR1 KGHSH, CDR2 LQKENI. With 1 base removed from V and 3 bases from J, the gap between germline ends came to 7 bases. The CDR3 protein is CASSPLDSYNSPLHF. In nucleotides, the CDR3 is TGTGCCAGCTCACCACTGGACAGCTATAATTCACCCCTCCACTTT.

Here the CDR3 DNA reads TGCAGCGTTGTTTGGACAGGGTCTTACAATGAGCAGTTCTTC. It specifies CSVVWTGSYNEQFF. The chain joins TRBV29-1 to TRBJ2-1; 8 bases align to TRBD1. J lost 4 bases, V lost 4 bases, and 6 bases had no gene match. This CDR3 has 14 amino acids. From germline, CDR1 is SQVTM and CDR2 ANQGSEA.

This clonotype occurred a few times. This chain connects TRBV28 to TRBJ1-5, with D possibly TRBD1 on 6 matching bases. Per the germline V gene, CDR1 is MDHEN and CDR2 is SYDVKM. V lost 6 bases, J lost 8 bases, and 20 bases lay in between. The CDR3 spans 15 residues. CDR3 loop: CASSQSRTGLKPQHF. The CDR3 DNA follows: TGTGCCAGCAGCCAAAGCCGCACAGGGTTGAAGCCCCAGCATTTT.

The chain employs TRBV29-1 and TRBJ2-7, with 12 bases lining up with TRBD2. Germline CDR1 is SQVTM and CDR2 is ANQGSEA. Trimming cost V 5 bases and J 4 bases; bases outside gene matches: 3. This CDR3 has 13 amino acids. The CDR3 spells CSVPSGRAYEQYF. CDR3 in DNA: TGCAGCGTTCCTAGCGGGAGGGCTTACGAGCAGTACTTC.